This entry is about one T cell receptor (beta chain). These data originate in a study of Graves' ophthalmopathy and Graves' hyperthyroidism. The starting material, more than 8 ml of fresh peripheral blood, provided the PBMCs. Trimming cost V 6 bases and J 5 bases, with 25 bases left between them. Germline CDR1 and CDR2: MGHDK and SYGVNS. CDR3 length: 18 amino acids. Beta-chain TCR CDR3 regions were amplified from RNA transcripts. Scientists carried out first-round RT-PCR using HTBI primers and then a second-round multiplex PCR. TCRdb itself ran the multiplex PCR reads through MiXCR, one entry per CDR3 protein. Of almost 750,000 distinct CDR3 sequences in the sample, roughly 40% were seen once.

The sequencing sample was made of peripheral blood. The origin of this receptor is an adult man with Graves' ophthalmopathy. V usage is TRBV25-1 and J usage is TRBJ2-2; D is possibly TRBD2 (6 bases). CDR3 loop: CASSPGRLSLDYTGELFF. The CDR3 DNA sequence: TGTGCCAGCAGCCCAGGGAGGCTTTCCCTCGATTATACCGGGGAGCTGTTTTTT. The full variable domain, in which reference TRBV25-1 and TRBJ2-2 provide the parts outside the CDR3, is EADIYQTPRYLVIGTGKKITLECSQTMGHDKMYWYQQDPGMELHLIHYSYGVNSTEKGDLSSESTVSRIRTEHFPLTLESARPSHTSQYLCASSPGRLSLDYTGELFFGEGSRLTVL.